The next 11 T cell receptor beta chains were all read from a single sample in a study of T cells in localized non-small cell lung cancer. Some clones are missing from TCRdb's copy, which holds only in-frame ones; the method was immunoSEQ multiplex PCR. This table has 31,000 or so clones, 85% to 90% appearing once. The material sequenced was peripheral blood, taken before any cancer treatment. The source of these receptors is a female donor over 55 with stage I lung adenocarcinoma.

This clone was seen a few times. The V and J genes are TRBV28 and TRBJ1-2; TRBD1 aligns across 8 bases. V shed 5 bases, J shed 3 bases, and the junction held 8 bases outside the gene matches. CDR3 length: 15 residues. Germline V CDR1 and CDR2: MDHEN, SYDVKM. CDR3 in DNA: TGTGCCAGCAGTGGAGACAGGGGAAGTGACTATGGCTACACCTTC. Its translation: CASSGDRGSDYGYTF.

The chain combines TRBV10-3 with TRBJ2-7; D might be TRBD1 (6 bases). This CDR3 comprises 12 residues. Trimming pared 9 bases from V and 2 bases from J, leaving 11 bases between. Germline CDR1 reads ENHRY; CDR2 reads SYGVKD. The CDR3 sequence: CAIGQSTYEQYF. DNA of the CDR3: TGTGCCATAGGACAGAGTACCTACGAGCAGTACTTC.

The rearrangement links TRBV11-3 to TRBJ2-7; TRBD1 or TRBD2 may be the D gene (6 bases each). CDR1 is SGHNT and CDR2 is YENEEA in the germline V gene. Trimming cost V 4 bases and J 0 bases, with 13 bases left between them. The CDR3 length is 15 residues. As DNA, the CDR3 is TGTGCCAGCAGCTCCTGGGGGGCCTACTCCTACGAGCAGTACTTC. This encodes CASSSWGAYSYEQYF.

CDR3 sequence (DNA): TGTGCCAGCAGTGCCGCGGACAGGGGGCAGGGTACTGAAGCTTTCTTT. It translates to CASSAADRGQGTEAFF. The chain joins TRBV6-1 to TRBJ1-1; 11 bases agree with TRBD1. Trimming at V came to 4 bases and at J to 5 bases, leaving 9 bases not matched to a gene. CDR3 length: 16 amino acids. Germline assignment: CDR1 MNHNS and CDR2 SASEGT.

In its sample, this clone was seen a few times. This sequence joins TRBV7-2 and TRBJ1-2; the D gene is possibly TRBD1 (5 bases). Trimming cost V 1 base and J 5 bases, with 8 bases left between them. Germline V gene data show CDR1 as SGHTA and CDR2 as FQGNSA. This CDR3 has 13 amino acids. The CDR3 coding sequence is TGTGCCAGCAGCTTAGGCAGGGATTATGGCTACACCTTC. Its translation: CASSLGRDYGYTF.

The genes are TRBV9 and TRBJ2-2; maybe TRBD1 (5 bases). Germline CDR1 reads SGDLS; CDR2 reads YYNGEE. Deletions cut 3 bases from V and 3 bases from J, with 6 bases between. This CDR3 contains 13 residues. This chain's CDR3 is CASSGTYTGELFF. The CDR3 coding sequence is TGTGCCAGCAGCGGGACATACACCGGGGAGCTGTTTTTT.

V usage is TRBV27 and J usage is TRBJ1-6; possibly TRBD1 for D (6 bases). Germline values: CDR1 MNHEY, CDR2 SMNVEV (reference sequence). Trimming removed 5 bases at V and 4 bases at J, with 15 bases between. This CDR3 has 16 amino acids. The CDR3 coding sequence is TGTGCCAGCAGTCCGAACGGGACACCGTATAATTCACCCCTCCACTTT. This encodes CASSPNGTPYNSPLHF.

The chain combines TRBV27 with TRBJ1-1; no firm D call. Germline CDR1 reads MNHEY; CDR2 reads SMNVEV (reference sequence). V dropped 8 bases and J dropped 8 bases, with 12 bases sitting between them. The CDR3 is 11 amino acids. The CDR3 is CASGTLAEAFF. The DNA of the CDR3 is TGTGCCAGCGGCACCCTAGCCGAAGCTTTCTTT.

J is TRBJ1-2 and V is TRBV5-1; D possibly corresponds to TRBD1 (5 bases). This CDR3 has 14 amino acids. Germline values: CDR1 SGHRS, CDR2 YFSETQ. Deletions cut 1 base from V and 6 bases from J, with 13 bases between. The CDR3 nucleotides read TGCGCCAGCAGCTTGACTGAGGGGCGAGATGGCTACACCTTC. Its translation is CASSLTEGRDGYTF.

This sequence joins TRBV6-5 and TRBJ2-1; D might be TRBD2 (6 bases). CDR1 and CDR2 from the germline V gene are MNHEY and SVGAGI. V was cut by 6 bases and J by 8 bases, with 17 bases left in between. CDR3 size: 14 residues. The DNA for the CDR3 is TGTGCCAGCAGCCGGGGCGGGGCCTCGCATGAGCAGTTCTTC. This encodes CASSRGGASHEQFF.

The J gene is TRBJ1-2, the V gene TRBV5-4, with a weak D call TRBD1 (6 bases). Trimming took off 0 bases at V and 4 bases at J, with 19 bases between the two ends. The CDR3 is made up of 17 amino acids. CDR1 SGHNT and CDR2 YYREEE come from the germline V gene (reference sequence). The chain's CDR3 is CASSLDGGSQGSYGYTF. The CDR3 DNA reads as TGTGCCAGCAGCTTGGACGGGGGGTCCCAGGGGAGCTATGGCTACACCTTC.